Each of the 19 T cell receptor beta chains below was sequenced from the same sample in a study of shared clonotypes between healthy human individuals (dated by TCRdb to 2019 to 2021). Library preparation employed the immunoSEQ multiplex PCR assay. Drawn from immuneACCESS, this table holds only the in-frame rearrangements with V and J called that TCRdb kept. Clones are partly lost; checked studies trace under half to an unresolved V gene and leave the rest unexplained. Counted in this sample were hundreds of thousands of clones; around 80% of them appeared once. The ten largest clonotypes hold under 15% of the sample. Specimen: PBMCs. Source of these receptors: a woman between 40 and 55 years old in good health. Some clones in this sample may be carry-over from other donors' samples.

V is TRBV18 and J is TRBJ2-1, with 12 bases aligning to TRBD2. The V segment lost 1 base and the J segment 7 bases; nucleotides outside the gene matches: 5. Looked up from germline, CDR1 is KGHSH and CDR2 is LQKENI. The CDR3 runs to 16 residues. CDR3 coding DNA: TGTGCCAGCTCACCACTACTAGCGGGAGGCGGAAATGAGCAGTTCTTC. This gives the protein CASSPLLAGGGNEQFF.

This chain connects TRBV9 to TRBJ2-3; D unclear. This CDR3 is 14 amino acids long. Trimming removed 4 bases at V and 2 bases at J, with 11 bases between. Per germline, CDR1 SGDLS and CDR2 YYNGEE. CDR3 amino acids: CASSSQPSTDTQYF. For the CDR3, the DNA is TGTGCCAGCAGCTCACAGCCTTCCACAGATACGCAGTATTTT.

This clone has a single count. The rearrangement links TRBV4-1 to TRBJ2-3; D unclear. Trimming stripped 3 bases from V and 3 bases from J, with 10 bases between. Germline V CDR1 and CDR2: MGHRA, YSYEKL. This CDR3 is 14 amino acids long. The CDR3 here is CASSQGKSTDTQYF. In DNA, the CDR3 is TGCGCCAGCAGCCAGGGGAAAAGTACAGATACGCAGTATTTT.

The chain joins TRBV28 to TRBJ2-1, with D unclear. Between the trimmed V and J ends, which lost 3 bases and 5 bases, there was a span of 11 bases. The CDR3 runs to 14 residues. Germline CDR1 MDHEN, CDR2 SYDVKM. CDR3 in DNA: TGTGCCAGCAGTTTGGGATTCCGAGACAATGAGCAGTTCTTC. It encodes CASSLGFRDNEQFF.

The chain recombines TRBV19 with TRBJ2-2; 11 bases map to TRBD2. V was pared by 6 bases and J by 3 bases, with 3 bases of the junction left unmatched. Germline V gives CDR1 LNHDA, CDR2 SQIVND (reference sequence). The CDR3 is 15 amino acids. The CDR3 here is CASRQGLADTGELFF. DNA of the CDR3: TGTGCCAGTAGGCAGGGACTAGCGGACACCGGGGAGCTGTTTTTT.

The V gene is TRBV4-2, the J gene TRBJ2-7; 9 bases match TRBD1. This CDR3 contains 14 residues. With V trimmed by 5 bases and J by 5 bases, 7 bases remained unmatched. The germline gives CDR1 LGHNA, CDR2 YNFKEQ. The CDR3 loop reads CASSTDRGSDEQYF. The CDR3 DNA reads TGTGCCAGCAGCACGGACAGGGGATCTGACGAGCAGTACTTC.

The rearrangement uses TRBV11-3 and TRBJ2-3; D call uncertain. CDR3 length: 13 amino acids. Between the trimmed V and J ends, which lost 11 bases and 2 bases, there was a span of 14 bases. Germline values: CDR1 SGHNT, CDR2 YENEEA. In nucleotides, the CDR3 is TGTGCCTCAACCGGGCGGCACACAGATACGCAGTATTTT. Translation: CASTGRHTDTQYF.

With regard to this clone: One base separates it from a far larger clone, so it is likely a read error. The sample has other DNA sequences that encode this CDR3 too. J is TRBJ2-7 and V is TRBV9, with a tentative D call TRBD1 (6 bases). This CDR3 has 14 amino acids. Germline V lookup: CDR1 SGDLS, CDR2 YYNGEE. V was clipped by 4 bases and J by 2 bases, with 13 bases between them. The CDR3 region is CASSTQGVPYEQYF. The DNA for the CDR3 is TGTGCCAGCAGCACACAGGGAGTACCCTACGAGCAGTACTTC.

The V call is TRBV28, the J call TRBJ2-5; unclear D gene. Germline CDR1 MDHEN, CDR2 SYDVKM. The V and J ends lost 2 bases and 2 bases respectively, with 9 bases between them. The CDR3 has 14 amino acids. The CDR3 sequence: CASSLIGIQETQYF. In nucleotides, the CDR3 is TGTGCCAGCAGTTTAATAGGGATTCAAGAGACCCAGTACTTC. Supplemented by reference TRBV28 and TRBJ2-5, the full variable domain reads DVKVTQSSRYLVKRTGEKVFLECVQDMDHENMFWYRQDPGLGLRLIYFSYDVKMKEKGDIPEGYSVSREKKERFSLILESASTNQTSMYLCASSLIGIQETQYFGPGTRLLVL.

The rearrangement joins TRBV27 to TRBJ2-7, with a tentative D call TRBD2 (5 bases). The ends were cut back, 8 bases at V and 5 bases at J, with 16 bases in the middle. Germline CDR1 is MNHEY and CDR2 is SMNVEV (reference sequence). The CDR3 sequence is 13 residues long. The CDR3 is CASSTSLIHEQYF. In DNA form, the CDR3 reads TGTGCCAGCTCTACTAGTTTGATCCACGAGCAGTACTTC.

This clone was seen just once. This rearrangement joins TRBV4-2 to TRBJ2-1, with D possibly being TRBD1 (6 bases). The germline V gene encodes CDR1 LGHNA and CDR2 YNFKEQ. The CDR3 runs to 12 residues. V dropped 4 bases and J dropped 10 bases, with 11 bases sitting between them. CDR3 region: CASSRDTREQFF. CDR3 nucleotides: TGTGCCAGCAGCCGGGACACCAGGGAGCAGTTCTTC.

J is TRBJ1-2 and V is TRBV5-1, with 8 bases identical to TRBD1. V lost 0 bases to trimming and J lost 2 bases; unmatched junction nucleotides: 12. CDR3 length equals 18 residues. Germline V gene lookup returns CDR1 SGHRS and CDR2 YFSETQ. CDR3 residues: CASSLAPHDRGRNYGYTF. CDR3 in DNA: TGCGCCAGCAGCTTGGCCCCTCACGACAGGGGACGGAACTATGGCTACACCTTC.

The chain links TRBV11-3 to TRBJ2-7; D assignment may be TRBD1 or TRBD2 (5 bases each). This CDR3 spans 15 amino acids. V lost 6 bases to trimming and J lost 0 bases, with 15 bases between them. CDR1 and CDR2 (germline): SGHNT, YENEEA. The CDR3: CASSIRDGSSYEQYF. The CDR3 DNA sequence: TGTGCCAGCAGTATCCGGGACGGAAGCTCCTACGAGCAGTACTTC. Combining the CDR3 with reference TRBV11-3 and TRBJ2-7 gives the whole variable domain EAGVVQSPRYKIIEKKQPVAFWCNPISGHNTLYWYLQNLGQGPELLIRYENEEAVDDSQLPKDRFSAERLKGVDSTLKIQPAELGDSAVYLCASSIRDGSSYEQYFGPGTRLTVT.

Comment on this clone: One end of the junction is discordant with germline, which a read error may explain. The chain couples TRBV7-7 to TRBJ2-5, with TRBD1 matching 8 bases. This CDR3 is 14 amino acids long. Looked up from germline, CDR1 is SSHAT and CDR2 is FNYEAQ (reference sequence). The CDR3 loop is CASSSGQGQETQYF. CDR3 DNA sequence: TGTGCTAGCAGTTCTGGACAGGGCCAAGAGACCCAGTACTTC.

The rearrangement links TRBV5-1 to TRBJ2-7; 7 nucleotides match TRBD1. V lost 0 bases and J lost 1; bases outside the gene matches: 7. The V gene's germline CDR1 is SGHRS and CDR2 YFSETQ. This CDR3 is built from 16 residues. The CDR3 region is CASSLARGGASYEQYF. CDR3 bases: TGCGCCAGCAGCTTGGCCCGAGGGGGCGCTTCCTACGAGCAGTACTTC.

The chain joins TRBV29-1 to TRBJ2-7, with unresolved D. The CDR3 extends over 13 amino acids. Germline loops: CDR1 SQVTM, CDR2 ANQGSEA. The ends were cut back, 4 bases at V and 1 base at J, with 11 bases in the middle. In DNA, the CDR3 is TGCAGCGTTGGGGCTCTTAATTCCTACGAGCAGTACTTC. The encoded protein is CSVGALNSYEQYF.

The CDR3 sequence is CASSEAYSYEQYF. In DNA form, the CDR3 reads TGCGCCAGCAGTGAAGCCTACTCCTACGAGCAGTACTTC. The chain is built from TRBV10-1 and TRBJ2-7; D gene ambiguous. The V and J ends lost 3 bases and 0 bases respectively, with 6 bases between them. CDR1 and CDR2 (germline): WNHNN, SYGVQD (reference sequence). CDR3 length: 13 amino acids.

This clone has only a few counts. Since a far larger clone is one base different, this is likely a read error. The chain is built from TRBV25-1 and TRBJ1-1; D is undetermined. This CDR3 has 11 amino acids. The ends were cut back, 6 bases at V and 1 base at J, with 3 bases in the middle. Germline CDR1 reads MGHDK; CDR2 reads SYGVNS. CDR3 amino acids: CASRANTEAFF. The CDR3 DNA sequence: TGTGCCAGCAGGGCGAACACTGAAGCTTTCTTT.

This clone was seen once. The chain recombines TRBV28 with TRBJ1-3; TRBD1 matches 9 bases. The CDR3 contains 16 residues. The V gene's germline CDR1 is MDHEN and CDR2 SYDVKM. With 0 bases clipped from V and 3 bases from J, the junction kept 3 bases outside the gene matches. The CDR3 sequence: CASSLWTGGRGNTIYF. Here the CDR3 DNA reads TGTGCCAGCAGTTTATGGACAGGGGGTCGTGGAAACACCATATATTTT.